Shown below are 13 T cell receptor beta chains from a single sample sequenced in a study of PD-1 blockade in classical Hodgkin lymphoma. In every patient, relapse followed autologous stem cell transplantation, while exposure to brentuximab vedotin differed. The data were produced by immunoSEQ multiplex PCR, yet TCRdb's version contains in-frame clones alone and is incomplete. The sample yields 30,000 to 45,000 clones, about 89% seen once. The sample in question was peripheral blood mononuclear cells (PBMCs), obtained at baseline. The receptors were sampled from a human donor with classical Hodgkin lymphoma.

This sequence joins TRBV18 and TRBJ2-3; 9 bases are a match to TRBD1. Germline V gene data show CDR1 as KGHSH and CDR2 as LQKENI. J was trimmed by 5 bases and V by 5 bases; bases with no gene match: 8. The CDR3 spans 15 residues. The CDR3 nucleotides read TGTGCCAGCTCAATTAATTCGGGACAGGGAGATACGCAGTATTTT. Protein: CASSINSGQGDTQYF.

V is TRBV9 and J is TRBJ2-3, with 7 bases aligning to TRBD2. Germline CDR1 and CDR2: SGDLS and YYNGEE. The J segment lost 4 bases and the V segment lost 3 bases, leaving 8 bases of the junction unmatched. The CDR3 has 15 residues. The CDR3 DNA is TGTGCCAGCAGCGCGTCGGGGGGTGGTCCAGATACGCAGTATTTT. Translated: CASSASGGGPDTQYF.

This clone was counted a few times. V is TRBV5-6 and J is TRBJ2-4; unclear D gene. The CDR3 runs 16 residues. Germline values: CDR1 SGHDT, CDR2 YYEEEE. V was cut by 1 base and J by 0 bases, with 11 bases left in between. CDR3: CASSLRPRLAKNIQYF. The CDR3 nucleotides read TGTGCCAGCAGCTTGCGGCCCCGATTAGCCAAAAACATTCAGTACTTC.

The V and J genes are TRBV18 and TRBJ2-3; TRBD1 is a possible D gene (6 bases). Germline CDR1 reads KGHSH; CDR2 reads LQKENI. Trimming took 2 bases from V and 6 from J, leaving 15 bases between them. CDR3 length: 15 residues. The CDR3: CASSPTRGSWDTQYF. CDR3 nucleotide sequence: TGTGCCAGCTCACCAACTAGGGGGAGTTGGGATACGCAGTATTTT.

The rearrangement joins TRBV19 to TRBJ2-7; the D call may be TRBD1 or TRBD2 (5 bases each). V was cut by 5 bases and J by 1 base, with 12 bases left in between. The CDR3 runs to 14 residues. CDR1 LNHDA and CDR2 SQIVND come from the germline V gene (reference sequence). The CDR3 loop is CASSSGTASYEQYF. In nucleotides, the CDR3 is TGTGCCAGTAGTTCCGGGACGGCATCCTACGAGCAGTACTTC.

This chain uses TRBV28 with TRBJ1-2; D possibly corresponds to TRBD1 (5 bases). This CDR3 comprises 14 residues. In germline, CDR1 is MDHEN, CDR2 SYDVKM. Trimming cost V 3 bases and J 3 bases, with 11 bases left between them. CDR3 DNA sequence: TGTGCCAGCAGTTTGGTCGAGGGGTACTATGGCTACACCTTC. Its protein is CASSLVEGYYGYTF.

The chain employs TRBV29-1 and TRBJ2-7; TRBD2 aligns across 11 bases. This CDR3 is 13 amino acids long. With 7 bases clipped from V and 3 bases from J, the junction kept 5 bases outside the gene matches. The germline gives CDR1 SQVTM, CDR2 ANQGSEA. In DNA, the CDR3 is TGCAGCGGTAGCGGGGGGGCAGGCTACGAGCAGTACTTC. It specifies CSGSGGAGYEQYF.

This clone was picked up a small number of times. This chain uses TRBV2 with TRBJ1-3; no clear D. This CDR3 region has 14 residues. From germline, CDR1 is SNHLY and CDR2 FYNNEI. Trimming took 4 bases from V and 0 from J, leaving 7 bases between them. CDR3 residues: CASSGPVSGNTIYF. Here the CDR3 DNA reads TGTGCCAGCAGTGGACCCGTCTCTGGAAACACCATATATTTT.

This chain links TRBV7-2 with TRBJ2-7; TRBD2 matches 13 bases. From germline, CDR1 is SGHTA and CDR2 FQGNSA. The length of the CDR3 is 18 residues. J gave up 2 bases and V 3 bases, and 10 bases lay outside the gene matches. Here the CDR3 DNA reads TGTGCCAGCAGCTTCACCGGGACTAGCGGGGCGGGGGCCTACGAGCAGTACTTC. Protein sequence: CASSFTGTSGAGAYEQYF.

This chain joins TRBV28 and TRBJ1-3; TRBD1 is a possible D gene (5 bases). The CDR3 covers 14 residues. Germline lookup yields CDR1 MDHEN and CDR2 SYDVKM. Trimming removed 6 bases at V and 2 bases at J, with 11 bases between. The CDR3 DNA is TGTGCCAGCAGAAAACAGGATCCTGGAAACACCATATATTTT. Amino acid sequence: CASRKQDPGNTIYF. The full variable domain, in which reference TRBV28 and TRBJ1-3 provide the parts outside the CDR3, is DVKVTQSSRYLVKRTGEKVFLECVQDMDHENMFWYRQDPGLGLRLIYFSYDVKMKEKGDIPEGYSVSREKKERFSLILESASTNQTSMYLCASRKQDPGNTIYFGEGSWLTVV.

This chain uses TRBV18 with TRBJ1-2; perhaps TRBD1 as D (6 bases). V gave up 3 bases and J gave up 10 bases, with 21 bases separating them. The CDR3 loop spans 15 amino acids. Germline CDR1 is KGHSH and CDR2 is LQKENI. CDR3 loop: CASSPSIVYTGFYTF. DNA for the CDR3: TGTGCCAGCTCACCTTCAATTGTATATACAGGGTTCTACACCTTC.

This clone was seen a single time. The V call is TRBV7-2, the J call TRBJ2-7, with 10 bases lining up with TRBD2. This CDR3 spans 16 amino acids. V lost 3 bases to trimming and J lost 0 bases; unmatched junction nucleotides: 5. Per the germline V gene, CDR1 is SGHTA and CDR2 is FQGNSA. This chain's CDR3 is CASSLSSGRPSYEQYF. CDR3 coding DNA: TGTGCCAGCAGCTTGAGTAGCGGGAGGCCCTCCTACGAGCAGTACTTC. The entire variable domain, with the rest obtained from reference TRBV7-2 and TRBJ2-7, is as follows: GAGVSQSPSNKVTEKGKDVELRCDPISGHTALYWYRQSLGQGLEFLIYFQGNSAPDKSGLPSDRFSAERTGGSVSTLTIQRTQQEDSAVYLCASSLSSGRPSYEQYFGPGTRLTVT.

The J gene is TRBJ2-5, the V gene TRBV7-7; D call uncertain. The CDR3 runs 13 residues. Deletions cut 0 bases from V and 4 bases from J, with 6 bases between. Germline V lookup: CDR1 SSHAT, CDR2 FNYEAQ (reference sequence). The CDR3 here is CASSLARGETQYF. The CDR3, as DNA: TGTGCCAGCAGCTTAGCGAGAGGAGAGACCCAGTACTTC.